Listed here is a single T cell receptor (beta chain). The antigen is unknown. Taking about 20-31 mg of unsorted bulk tissue, the authors co-extracted RNA and DNA. Surgery removed the patients' primary liver carcinoma. This specimen belongs to a study of tumor-infiltrating lymphocytes in primary liver carcinoma. Study summary: Those enrolled were patients of both sexes, who were aged 30 to 69 years. Overall study results and limits: Researchers found tumor-adjacent and tumor-blood pairs overlapped less than tumor region pairs.

Starting from around 500 ng of total RNA, TCR beta cDNA was produced with a primer in the constant region. Modified slightly, ARM-PCR produced TCR beta libraries over three nested multiplex PCR rounds. For about 11 cycles apiece, the opening two PCR rounds ran with TRBV1-TRBV30 forward primers and a C-beta reverse primer. From the multiplex PCR reads, TCRdb called clonotypes with MiXCR, one entry per CDR3 protein. The sample holds fewer than 85,000 distinct CDR3 sequences, approximately 69% seen once. CDR1 SGHAT and CDR2 FQNNGV come from the germline V gene. Trimming cost V 0 bases and J 5 bases, with 7 bases left between them. The CDR3 length is 13 residues.

The sequenced sample was tumor-adjacent normal liver tissue. The receptor was derived from a man aged 40-49 years with primary liver carcinoma and hepatitis B virus infection. The chain uses TRBV11-2 and TRBJ2-5; no firm D call. This chain's CDR3 is CASSLERAETQYF. In DNA form, the CDR3 reads TGTGCCAGCAGCTTAGAACGGGCGGAGACCCAGTACTTC.